This is a list of T cell receptor beta chains from one sample in a study of identical twins. TCRdb itself ran the 5' RACE reads through MiXCR, one entry per CDR3 protein. Of hundreds of thousands of distinct CDR3 sequences listed, 8.5% to 9% were seen once; the top ten hold around 0.98%. This sample was shared with a second study, whose subject was yellow fever vaccine responses in identical twins.

Specimen: PBMCs. Receptors were obtained from a woman aged 18 to 35 in good health. Each CDR3 is given with its conserved first and last residue. D genes are given only for firm matches. Size is stated for part of the rows, as once, few or many counts, or as a class when the clone is expanded.

j_gene,v_gene,abundance,d_gene,CDR3aa,CDR3nt
TRBJ2-7,TRBV20-1,-,-,CSARDLRATYEQYF,TGCAGTGCTCGGGACCTCAGGGCGACGTACGAGCAGTACTTC
TRBJ2-1,TRBV7-9,-,TRBD1,CASSFMRAGGSEQFF,TGTGCCAGCAGCTTTATGAGGGCAGGGGGTTCTGAGCAGTTCTTC
TRBJ2-2,TRBV12-3/TRBV12-4,-,TRBD2,CAISRPPGLAGGAGELFF,TGTGCCATCAGTCGTCCACCGGGACTAGCGGGAGGGGCCGGGGAGCTGTTTTTT
TRBJ1-5,TRBV12-3/TRBV12-4,many,-,CASSFGVSNQPQHF,TGTGCCAGCAGTTTTGGCGTTAGCAATCAGCCCCAGCATTTT
TRBJ2-3,TRBV28,-,-,CASSLGTSKITDTQYF,TGTGCCAGCAGTTTGGGGACAAGCAAGATAACAGATACGCAGTATTTT
TRBJ2-7,TRBV4-3,-,TRBD1,CASSQEIGTGGIYEQYF,TGCGCCAGCAGCCAAGAAATCGGAACAGGGGGTATCTACGAGCAGTACTTC
TRBJ2-2,TRBV11-2,-,-,CASSPRPYTGELFF,TGTGCCAGCAGCCCCCGGCCATACACCGGGGAGCTGTTTTTT
TRBJ2-1,TRBV12-3/TRBV12-4,many,TRBD2,CASCPMAGGYNEQFF,TGTGCCAGCTGCCCAATGGCGGGGGGTTACAATGAGCAGTTCTTC
TRBJ1-2,TRBV19,-,-,CASSPYDRGVSGGYTF,TGTGCCAGTAGTCCCTATGACCGCGGCGTAAGCGGTGGCTACACCTTC
TRBJ2-1,TRBV5-1,-,-,CASSLGRSAARIEQFF,TGCGCCAGCAGCTTGGGGCGGTCTGCAGCACGGATAGAGCAGTTCTTC
TRBJ2-7,TRBV5-1,many,-,CASSLNPGYYEQYF,TGCGCCAGCAGCCTGAACCCAGGGTACTACGAGCAGTACTTC
TRBJ2-7,TRBV4-3,few,TRBD2,CASSPGLAGKQYF,TGCGCCAGCAGCCCGGGACTAGCGGGCAAGCAGTACTTC
TRBJ2-7,TRBV6-1,few,TRBD2,CASSDIGGAMTYEQYF,TGTGCCAGCAGTGACATCGGGGGGGCGATGACCTACGAGCAGTACTTC
TRBJ2-1,TRBV29-1,-,-,CSVAFDEQFF,TGCAGCGTTGCTTTTGATGAGCAGTTCTTC
TRBJ1-6,TRBV6-1,few,-,CASSIWGRRGLDSPLHF,TGTGCCAGCTCCATCTGGGGGAGGCGGGGTTTGGATTCACCCCTCCACTTT
TRBJ1-5,TRBV15,many,TRBD1,CATSRADRGWEPQHF,TGTGCCACCAGCAGAGCCGACAGGGGTTGGGAGCCCCAGCATTTT
TRBJ2-7,TRBV27,-,TRBD2,CASSLSGRGSYEQYF,TGTGCCAGCAGTTTAAGCGGGAGGGGATCCTACGAGCAGTACTTC
TRBJ1-5,TRBV10-3,many,TRBD1,CAISESGTGYPISNQPQHF,TGTGCCATCAGTGAGTCAGGGACAGGGTACCCTATTAGCAATCAGCCCCAGCATTTT
TRBJ2-7,TRBV28,few,TRBD2,CASSFRLAEYEQYF,TGTGCCAGCAGTTTCCGGCTAGCGGAGTACGAGCAGTACTTC
TRBJ2-3,TRBV7-2,-,-,CASSPLIGRDTQYF,TGTGCCAGCAGCCCTCTTATTGGAAGAGATACGCAGTATTTT
TRBJ2-3,TRBV11-2,many,-,CASSLLRMPTDTQYF,TGTGCCAGCAGCTTACTCCGGATGCCCACAGATACGCAGTATTTT
TRBJ2-3,TRBV28,few,TRBD2,CASSIILRSGRTQYF,TGTGCCAGCAGTATCATTTTAAGGTCCGGGAGGACGCAGTATTTT
TRBJ2-1,TRBV3-1,-,-,CASSQPGDIHNEQFF,TGTGCCAGCAGCCAACCAGGGGACATCCACAATGAGCAGTTCTTC
TRBJ2-6,TRBV7-6,once,-,CASSLGETGANVLTF,TGTGCCAGCAGCTTAGGGGAAACTGGGGCCAACGTCCTGACTTTC
TRBJ2-7,TRBV7-9,-,-,CASSLGQYPHEQYF,TGTGCCAGCAGCTTAGGTCAATACCCCCACGAGCAGTACTTC
TRBJ2-7,TRBV12-3/TRBV12-4,few,-,CASSPEALQYEQYF,TGTGCCAGCAGCCCTGAAGCCCTCCAATACGAGCAGTACTTC
TRBJ1-1,TRBV6-1,few,-,CASSTGRGVNTEAFF,TGTGCCAGCAGCACAGGGAGGGGGGTGAACACTGAAGCTTTCTTT
TRBJ1-1,TRBV2,few,TRBD1,CASSDKNRGPEAFF,TGTGCCAGCAGTGACAAGAACAGGGGCCCTGAAGCTTTCTTT
TRBJ1-1,TRBV29-1,few,-,CSVGDYFGTQNTEAFF,TGCAGCGTTGGGGATTACTTCGGGACACAGAACACTGAAGCTTTCTTT
TRBJ2-3,TRBV20-1,-,TRBD2,CSALKAGFTDTQYF,TGCAGTGCCCTTAAAGCGGGATTCACAGATACGCAGTATTTT
TRBJ2-2,TRBV2,-,TRBD1,CASTLGTALTGELFF,TGTGCCAGCACTCTGGGGACAGCTCTCACCGGGGAGCTGTTTTTT
TRBJ1-1,TRBV5-8,-,-,CASSPTLQVHPTAFF,TGTGCCAGCAGCCCAACCCTACAGGTCCACCCGACAGCTTTCTTT
TRBJ2-3,TRBV9,many,TRBD2,CASSVSTSGTRDTDTQYF,TGTGCCAGCAGCGTATCCACTAGCGGGACTAGGGATACAGATACGCAGTATTTT
TRBJ2-1,TRBV12-3/TRBV12-4,many,-,CASSFLVHEQFF,TGTGCCAGCAGTTTCTTAGTGCATGAGCAGTTCTTC
TRBJ1-5,TRBV7-8,many,-,CASSPGTGIGQPQHF,TGTGCCAGCAGCCCCGGGACGGGGATCGGTCAGCCCCAGCATTTT
TRBJ2-5,TRBV25-1,-,-,CASSPAGAQETQYF,TGTGCCAGCAGCCCTGCGGGCGCCCAAGAGACCCAGTACTTC
TRBJ2-1,TRBV5-4,few,TRBD2,CASSHGTSGPNEQFF,TGTGCCAGCAGCCACGGGACTAGCGGGCCTAATGAGCAGTTCTTC
TRBJ2-7,TRBV20-1,few,-,CSAAGVRGQYF,TGCAGTGCTGCAGGGGTACGAGGGCAGTACTTC
TRBJ2-1,TRBV12-3/TRBV12-4,-,TRBD2,CASSLEGRGGAPYNEQFF,TGTGCCAGCAGTTTAGAAGGTCGCGGGGGGGCCCCCTACAATGAGCAGTTCTTC
TRBJ2-7,TRBV2,-,-,CASSDLRGGHEQYF,TGTGCCAGCAGTGATCTGAGGGGCGGGCACGAGCAGTACTTC
TRBJ1-6,TRBV5-1,few,TRBD1,CASSWTGGDNSPLHF,TGCGCCAGCAGCTGGACAGGGGGAGATAATTCACCCCTCCACTTT
TRBJ2-7,TRBV30,-,-,CAWSTRNSYEQYF,TGTGCCTGGTCGACAAGAAACTCCTACGAGCAGTACTTC
TRBJ2-3,TRBV27,few,TRBD1,CASSSIITGAHTDTQYF,TGTGCCAGCAGTTCTATAATTACAGGGGCCCACACAGATACGCAGTATTTT
TRBJ2-5,TRBV9,few,TRBD2,CASSVGGGAGETQYF,TGTGCCAGCAGCGTCGGCGGGGGGGCCGGGGAGACCCAGTACTTC
TRBJ2-7,TRBV5-6,few,-,CASSWGYGDEQYF,TGTGCCAGCAGTTGGGGATACGGGGACGAGCAGTACTTC
TRBJ2-7,TRBV6-1,few,TRBD1,CASSGPGQGQYEQYF,TGTGCCAGCAGTGGCCCGGGACAGGGCCAATACGAGCAGTACTTC
TRBJ2-7,TRBV7-2,-,-,CASSPNPNSYEQYF,TGTGCCAGCAGCCCCAACCCGAATTCCTACGAGCAGTACTTC
TRBJ2-1,TRBV7-9,-,-,CASSLPYSYNEQFF,TGTGCCAGCAGCTTACCCTACTCCTACAATGAGCAGTTCTTC
TRBJ2-7,TRBV7-3,-,TRBD1,CASRKTGQASYEQYF,TGTGCCAGCAGAAAAACGGGACAGGCCTCCTACGAGCAGTACTTC
TRBJ2-1,TRBV29-1,many,-,CSVARRDRYEQFF,TGCAGCGTTGCGCGTCGGGACCGATATGAGCAGTTCTTC
TRBJ2-1,TRBV12-3/TRBV12-4,many,TRBD2,CASSGTRANNEQFF,TGTGCCAGCAGCGGGACTAGGGCAAACAATGAGCAGTTCTTC
TRBJ1-1,TRBV10-3,few,-,CAISEEGKRTEAFF,TGTGCCATCAGTGAGGAGGGGAAAAGGACTGAAGCTTTCTTT
TRBJ2-3,TRBV5-1,-,-,CASSLVPHGDTQYF,TGCGCCAGCAGCTTGGTTCCCCATGGGGATACGCAGTATTTT
TRBJ1-4,TRBV27,few,-,CASSRGLTISEKLFF,TGTGCCAGCAGTCGAGGACTGACTATAAGTGAAAAACTGTTTTTT